Below, 2 T cell receptor beta chains from the same sample are listed, as sequenced in a study of CD8 T cells in ankylosing spondylitis. Study-wide results and caveats: Made up of fewer than 10 highly homologous variants, a TCR beta motif appeared characteristic of ankylosing spondylitis blood.

Antigen specificity for these receptors is unknown. TCRdb reprocessed the 5' RACE reads via MiXCR and lists one record per CDR3 protein. This repertoire shows more than 500,000 distinct CDR3 sequences, less than 6% found once; its top ten account for around 3.5%. Sequenced input: blood, either unsorted or a sorted T cell fraction (not recorded which). The receptors originated from a male donor with ankylosing spondylitis.

This clonotype was counted many times. V usage is TRBV5-1 and J usage is TRBJ2-1, with 12 nucleotides matching TRBD2. Germline V gene sequence: CDR1 SGHRS, CDR2 YFSETQ. CDR3 length equals 17 residues. With V trimmed by 0 bases and J by 5 bases, 6 bases remained unmatched. The CDR3 region is CASSLGLAGDLNNEQFF. The CDR3 coding sequence is TGCGCCAGCAGCTTGGGACTAGCGGGAGACCTGAACAATGAGCAGTTCTTC.

This clonotype was counted at least ten times. The rearrangement uses TRBV6-5 and TRBJ1-1; possible D gene TRBD1, 6 bases. Germline CDR1 is MNHEY and CDR2 is SVGAGI. The CDR3 runs to 14 residues. V was pared by 0 bases and J by 7 bases, with 12 bases between. The CDR3 DNA is TGTGCCAGCAGTTACTCGAGCTCAGGGGATGAAGCTTTCTTT. Residues: CASSYSSSGDEAFF.